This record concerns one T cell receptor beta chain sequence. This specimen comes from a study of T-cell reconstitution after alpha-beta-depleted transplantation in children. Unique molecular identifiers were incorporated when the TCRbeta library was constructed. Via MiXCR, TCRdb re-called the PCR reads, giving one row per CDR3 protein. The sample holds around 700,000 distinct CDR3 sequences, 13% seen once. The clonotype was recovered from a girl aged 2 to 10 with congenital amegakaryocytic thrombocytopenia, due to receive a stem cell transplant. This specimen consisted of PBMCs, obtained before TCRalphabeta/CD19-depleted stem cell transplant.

DNA for the CDR3: TGTGCCAGCAGCACCGCTAGCGGGAGAGGAGTAGAGTTCTTC. Translated: CASSTASGRGVEFF. J is TRBJ2-1 and V is TRBV7-9; the match to TRBD2 covers 10 bases. The CDR3 is 14 residues long. V lost 5 bases and J lost 14; bases outside the gene matches: 12. CDR1 is SEHNR, CDR2 FQNEAQ, per germline (reference sequence).